This is a list of T cell receptor beta chains from one sample in a study of cytomegalovirus exposure and HLA in healthy donors. The method was immunoSEQ multiplex PCR; TCRdb's version includes in-frame clones alone and lacks a portion of them. The repertoire holds under 250,000 clones, with 65% to 90% as singletons. Sequences were obtained from PBMCs. The receptors derive from a woman between 50 and 59 years old in good health and CMV-seronegative. Each CDR3 is given without its conserved first and last residue.

V	J	CDR3
TRBV18	TRBJ1-1	ASSPPSAGAATEAF
TRBV6-1	-	ASSEGLRPSMYEQY
TRBV15	TRBJ2-3	ATSRDVGTDTQY
TRBV19	TRBJ1-5	ASSPWDRGYNQPQH
TRBV7-8	TRBJ1-2	ASSLGRGAGYT
TRBV29-1	TRBJ2-1	SVESGDRGYEQF
TRBV30	TRBJ2-3	AWSGGQGSTDTQY
TRBV29-1	TRBJ2-7	SVGQGIYEQY
TRBV6-4	TRBJ2-1	ASSDSDSGSYNEQF
TRBV28	TRBJ1-2	ASSPAGISNYGYT
TRBV27	TRBJ1-1	ASSSPLNTEAF
TRBV6-5	TRBJ2-7	ASSSSGTGSYEQY
TRBV29-1	TRBJ1-2	SVEAPLGQGPRNHGYT
TRBV5-5	TRBJ2-7	ASSLGGGAQETYEQY
TRBV12-2	TRBJ2-7	ASRLGRQSDEQY
TRBV10-3	TRBJ1-1	AISGTGPPNTEAF
TRBV14	TRBJ1-2	ASSQGVPTAGTFRYT
TRBV5-1	TRBJ2-1	ASSLDGSGPSSYNEQF
TRBV27	TRBJ2-6	ASSLSPFRDRRTSGANVLT
TRBV18	TRBJ2-1	ASSPLPGQSPSEQF
TRBV2	TRBJ2-1	ASTTQGDNEQF
TRBV30	-	AWQAAYEQY
TRBV28	TRBJ1-1	ASDSFGTEAF
TRBV6-5	TRBJ2-1	ASMDRDTPHIEQF